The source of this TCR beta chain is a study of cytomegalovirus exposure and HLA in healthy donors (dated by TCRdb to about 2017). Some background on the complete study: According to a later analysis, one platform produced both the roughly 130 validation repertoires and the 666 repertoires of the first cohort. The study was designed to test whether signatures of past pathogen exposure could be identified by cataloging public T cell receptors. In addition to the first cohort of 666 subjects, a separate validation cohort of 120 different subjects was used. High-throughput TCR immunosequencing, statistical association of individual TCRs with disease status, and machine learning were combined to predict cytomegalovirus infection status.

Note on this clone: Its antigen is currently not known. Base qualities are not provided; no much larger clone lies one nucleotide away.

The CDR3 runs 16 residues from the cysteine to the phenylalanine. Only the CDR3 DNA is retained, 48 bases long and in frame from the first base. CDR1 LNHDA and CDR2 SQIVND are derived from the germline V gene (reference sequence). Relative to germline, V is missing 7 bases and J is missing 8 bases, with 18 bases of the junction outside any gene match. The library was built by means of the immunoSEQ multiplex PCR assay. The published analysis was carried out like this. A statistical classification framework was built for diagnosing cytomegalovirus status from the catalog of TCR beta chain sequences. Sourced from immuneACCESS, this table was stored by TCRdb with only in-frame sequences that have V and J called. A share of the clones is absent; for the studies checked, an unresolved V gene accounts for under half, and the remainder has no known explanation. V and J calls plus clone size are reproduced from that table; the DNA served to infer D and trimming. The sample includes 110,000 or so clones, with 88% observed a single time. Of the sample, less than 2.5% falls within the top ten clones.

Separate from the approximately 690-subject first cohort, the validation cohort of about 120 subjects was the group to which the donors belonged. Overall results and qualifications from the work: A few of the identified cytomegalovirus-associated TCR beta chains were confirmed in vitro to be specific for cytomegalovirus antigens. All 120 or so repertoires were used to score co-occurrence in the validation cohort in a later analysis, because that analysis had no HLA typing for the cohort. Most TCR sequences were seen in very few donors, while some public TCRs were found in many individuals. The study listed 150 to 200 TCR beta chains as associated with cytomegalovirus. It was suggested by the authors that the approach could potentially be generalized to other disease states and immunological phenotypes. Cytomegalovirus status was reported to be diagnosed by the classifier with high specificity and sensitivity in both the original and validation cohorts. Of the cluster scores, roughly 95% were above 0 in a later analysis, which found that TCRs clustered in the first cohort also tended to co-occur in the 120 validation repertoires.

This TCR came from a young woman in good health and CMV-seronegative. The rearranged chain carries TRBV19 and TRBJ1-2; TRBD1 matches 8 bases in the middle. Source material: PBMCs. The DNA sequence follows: TGTGCCAGTAACCTATATCCCCAGGGGGCGCCGGGCGGCTACACCTTC. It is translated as CASNLYPQGAPGGYTF.